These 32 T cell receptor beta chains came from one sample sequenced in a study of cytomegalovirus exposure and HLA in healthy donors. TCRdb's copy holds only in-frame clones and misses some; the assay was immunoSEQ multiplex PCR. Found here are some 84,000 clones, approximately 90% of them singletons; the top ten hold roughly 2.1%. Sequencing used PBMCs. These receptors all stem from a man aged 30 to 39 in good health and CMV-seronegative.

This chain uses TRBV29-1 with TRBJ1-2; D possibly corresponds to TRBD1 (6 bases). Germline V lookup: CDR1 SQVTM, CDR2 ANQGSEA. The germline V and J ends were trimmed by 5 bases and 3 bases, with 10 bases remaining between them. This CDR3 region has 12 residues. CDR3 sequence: CSVLTGYYGYTF. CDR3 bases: TGCAGCGTTCTTACAGGGTACTATGGCTACACCTTC.

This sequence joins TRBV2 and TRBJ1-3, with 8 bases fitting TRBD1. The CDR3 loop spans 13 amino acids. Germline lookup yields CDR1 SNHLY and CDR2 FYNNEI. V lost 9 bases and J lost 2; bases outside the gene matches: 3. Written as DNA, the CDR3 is TGTGCCAGTATACAGGGGGCTGGAAACACCATATATTTT. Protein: CASIQGAGNTIYF. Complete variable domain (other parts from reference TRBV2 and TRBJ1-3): EPEVTQTPSHQVTQMGQEVILRCVPISNHLYFYWYRQILGQKVEFLVSFYNNEISEKSEIFDDQFSVERPDGSNFTLKIRSTKLEDSAMYFCASIQGAGNTIYFGEGSWLTVV.

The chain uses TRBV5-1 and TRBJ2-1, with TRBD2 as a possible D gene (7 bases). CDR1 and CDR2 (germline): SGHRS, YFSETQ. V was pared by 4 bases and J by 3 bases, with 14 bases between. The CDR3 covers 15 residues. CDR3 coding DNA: TGCGCCAGCAGCCCGTCTAGGGGGGGCTACAATGAGCAGTTCTTC. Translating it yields CASSPSRGGYNEQFF.

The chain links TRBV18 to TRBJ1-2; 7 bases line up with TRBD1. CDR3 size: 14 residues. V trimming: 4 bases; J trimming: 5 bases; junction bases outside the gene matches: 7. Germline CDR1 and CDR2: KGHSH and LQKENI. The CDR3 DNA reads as TGTGCCAGCTCACTCCAGGGGGACGAGTATGGCTACACCTTC. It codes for CASSLQGDEYGYTF.

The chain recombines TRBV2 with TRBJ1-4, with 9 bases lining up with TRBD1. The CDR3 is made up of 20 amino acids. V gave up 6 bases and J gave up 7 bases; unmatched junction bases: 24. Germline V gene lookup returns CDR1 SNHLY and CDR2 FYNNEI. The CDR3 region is CASSPRRTGQGFLVREKLFF. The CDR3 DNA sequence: TGTGCCAGCAGCCCTAGGAGGACGGGACAGGGCTTTTTAGTCCGTGAAAAACTGTTTTTT.

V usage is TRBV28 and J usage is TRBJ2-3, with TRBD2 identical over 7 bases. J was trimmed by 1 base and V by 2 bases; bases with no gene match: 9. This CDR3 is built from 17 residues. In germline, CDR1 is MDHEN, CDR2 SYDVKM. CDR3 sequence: CASSLLGGSDGTDTQYF. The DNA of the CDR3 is TGTGCCAGCAGTTTACTCGGGGGGTCGGATGGCACAGATACGCAGTATTTT.

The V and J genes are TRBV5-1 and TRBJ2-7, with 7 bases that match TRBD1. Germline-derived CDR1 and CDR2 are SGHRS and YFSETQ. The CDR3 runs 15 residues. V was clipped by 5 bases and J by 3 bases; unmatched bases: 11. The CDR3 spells CASREFQGVDYEQYF. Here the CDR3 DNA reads TGCGCCAGCAGAGAATTTCAGGGGGTGGACTACGAGCAGTACTTC.

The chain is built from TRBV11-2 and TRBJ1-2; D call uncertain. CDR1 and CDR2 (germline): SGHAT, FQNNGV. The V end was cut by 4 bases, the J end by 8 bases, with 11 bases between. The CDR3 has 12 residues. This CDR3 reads CASSSTSRGYTF. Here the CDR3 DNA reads TGTGCCAGCAGCTCGACAAGTCGGGGCTACACCTTC.

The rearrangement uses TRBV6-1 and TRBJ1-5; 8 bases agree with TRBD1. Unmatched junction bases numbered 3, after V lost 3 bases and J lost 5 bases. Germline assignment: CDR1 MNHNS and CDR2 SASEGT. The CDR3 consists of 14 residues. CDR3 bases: TGTGCCAGCAGTGACGGACAGGGCCATCAGCCCCAGCATTTT. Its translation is CASSDGQGHQPQHF.

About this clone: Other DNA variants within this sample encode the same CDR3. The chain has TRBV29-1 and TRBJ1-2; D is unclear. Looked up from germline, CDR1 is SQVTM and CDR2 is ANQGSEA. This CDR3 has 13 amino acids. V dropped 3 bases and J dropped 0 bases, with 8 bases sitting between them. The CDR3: CSVDAGANYGYTF. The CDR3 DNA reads TGCAGCGTTGACGCAGGCGCTAACTATGGCTACACCTTC.

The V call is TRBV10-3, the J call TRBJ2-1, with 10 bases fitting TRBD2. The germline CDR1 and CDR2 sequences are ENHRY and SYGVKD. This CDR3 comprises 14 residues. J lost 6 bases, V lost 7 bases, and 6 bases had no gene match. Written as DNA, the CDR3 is TGTGCCATCAAGAGCGGGAGGGAGGCCAATGAGCAGTTCTTC. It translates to CAIKSGREANEQFF.

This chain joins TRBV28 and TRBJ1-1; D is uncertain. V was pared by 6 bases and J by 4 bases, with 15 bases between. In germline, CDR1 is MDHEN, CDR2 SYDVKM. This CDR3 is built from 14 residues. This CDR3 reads CASSSARQGTEAFF. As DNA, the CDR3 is TGTGCCAGCAGCTCTGCCAGGCAAGGCACTGAAGCTTTCTTT.

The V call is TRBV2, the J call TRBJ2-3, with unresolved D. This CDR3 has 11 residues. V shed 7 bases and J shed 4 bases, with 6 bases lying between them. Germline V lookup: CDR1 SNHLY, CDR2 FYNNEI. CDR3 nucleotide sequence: TGTGCCAGCATTCCGGCAGATACGCAGTATTTT. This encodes CASIPADTQYF.

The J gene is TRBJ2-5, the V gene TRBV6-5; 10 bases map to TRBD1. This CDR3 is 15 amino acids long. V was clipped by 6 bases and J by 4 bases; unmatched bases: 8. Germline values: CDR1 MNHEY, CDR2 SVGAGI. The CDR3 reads CASRRPGQGRETQYF. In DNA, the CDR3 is TGTGCCAGCAGGAGACCGGGACAGGGGCGAGAGACCCAGTACTTC.

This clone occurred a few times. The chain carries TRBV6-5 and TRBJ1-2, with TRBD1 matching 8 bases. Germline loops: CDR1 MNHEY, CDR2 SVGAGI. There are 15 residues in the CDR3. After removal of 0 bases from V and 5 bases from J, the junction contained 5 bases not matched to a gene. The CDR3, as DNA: TGTGCCAGCAGTTACTCTGGGACAGGTCAATATGGCTACACCTTC. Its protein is CASSYSGTGQYGYTF.

For the CDR3, the DNA is TGTGCCAGCAGGGTATCGTTAGCGGGGACCCTCTACGAGCAGTACTTC. Its protein is CASRVSLAGTLYEQYF. The chain uses TRBV11-2 and TRBJ2-7; 8 positions agree with TRBD2. The length of the CDR3 is 16 residues. Germline V gene data show CDR1 as SGHAT and CDR2 as FQNNGV. Losses at the gene ends were 6 bases for V and 3 bases for J; bases not matched to a gene: 13.

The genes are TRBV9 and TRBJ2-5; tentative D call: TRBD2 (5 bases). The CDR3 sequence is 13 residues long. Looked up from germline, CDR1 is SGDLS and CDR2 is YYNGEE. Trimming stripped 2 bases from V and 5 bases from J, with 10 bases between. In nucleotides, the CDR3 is TGTGCCAGCAGCGTTAGCGCTAGGGAGACCCAGTACTTC. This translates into CASSVSARETQYF. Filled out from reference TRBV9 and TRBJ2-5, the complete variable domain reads DSGVTQTPKHLITATGQRVTLRCSPRSGDLSVYWYQQSLDQGLQFLIQYYNGEERAKGNILERFSAQQFPDLHSELNLSSLELGDSALYFCASSVSARETQYFGPGTRLLVL.

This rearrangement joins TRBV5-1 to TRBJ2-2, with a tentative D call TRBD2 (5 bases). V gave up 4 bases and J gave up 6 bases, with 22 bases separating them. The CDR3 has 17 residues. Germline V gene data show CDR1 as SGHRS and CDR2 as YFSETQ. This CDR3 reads CASSARESGLGSGELFF. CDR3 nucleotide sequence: TGCGCCAGCAGCGCCCGAGAGAGTGGACTCGGTTCCGGGGAGCTGTTTTTT.

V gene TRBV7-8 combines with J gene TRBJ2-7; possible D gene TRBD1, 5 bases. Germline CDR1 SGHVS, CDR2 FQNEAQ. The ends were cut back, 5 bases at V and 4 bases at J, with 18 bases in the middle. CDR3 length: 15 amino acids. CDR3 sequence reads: CASSLEISQGYEQYF. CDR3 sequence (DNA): TGTGCCAGCAGCCTTGAAATTTCGCAGGGATACGAGCAGTACTTC. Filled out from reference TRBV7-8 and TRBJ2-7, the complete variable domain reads GAGVSQSPRYKVAKRGQDVALRCDPISGHVSLFWYQQALGQGPEFLTYFQNEAQLDKSGLPSDRFFAERPEGSVSTLKIQRTQQEDSAVYLCASSLEISQGYEQYFGPGTRLTVT.

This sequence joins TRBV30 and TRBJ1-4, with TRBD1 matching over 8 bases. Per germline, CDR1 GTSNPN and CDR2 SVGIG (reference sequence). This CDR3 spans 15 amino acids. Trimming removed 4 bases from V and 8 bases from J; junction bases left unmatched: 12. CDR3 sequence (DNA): TGTGCCTGGAAGAACCGACAGGGGCCAGGGGAAAAACTGTTTTTT. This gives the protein CAWKNRQGPGEKLFF.

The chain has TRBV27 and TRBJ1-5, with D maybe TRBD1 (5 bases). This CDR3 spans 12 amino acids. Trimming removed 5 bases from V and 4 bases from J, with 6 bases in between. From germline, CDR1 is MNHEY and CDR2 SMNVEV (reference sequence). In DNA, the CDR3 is TGTGCCAGCAGTGGGGCTAATCAGCCCCAGCATTTT. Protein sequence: CASSGANQPQHF.

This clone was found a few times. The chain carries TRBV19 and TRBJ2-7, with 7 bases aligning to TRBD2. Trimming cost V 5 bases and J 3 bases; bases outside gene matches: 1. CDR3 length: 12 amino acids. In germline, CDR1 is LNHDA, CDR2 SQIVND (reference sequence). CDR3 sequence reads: CASSGEGYEQYF. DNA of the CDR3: TGTGCCAGTAGTGGGGAGGGCTACGAGCAGTACTTC.

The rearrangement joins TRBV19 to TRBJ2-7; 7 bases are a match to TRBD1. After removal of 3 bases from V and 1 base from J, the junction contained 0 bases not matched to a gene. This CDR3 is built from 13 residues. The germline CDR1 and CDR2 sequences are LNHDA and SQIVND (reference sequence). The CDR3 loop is CASSMDRSYEQYF. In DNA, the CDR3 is TGTGCCAGTAGTATGGACAGGTCCTACGAGCAGTACTTC.

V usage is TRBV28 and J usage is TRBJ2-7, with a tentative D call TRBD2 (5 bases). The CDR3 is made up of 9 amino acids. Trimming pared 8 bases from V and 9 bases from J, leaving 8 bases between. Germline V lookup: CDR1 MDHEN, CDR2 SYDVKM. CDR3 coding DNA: TGTGCCAGCCCCCGGGGGCAGTACTTC. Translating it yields CASPRGQYF.

The CDR3 here is CSGVTSGKSSDTQYF. The DNA of the CDR3 is TGCAGCGGGGTGACTAGCGGGAAATCGTCAGATACGCAGTATTTT. The chain couples TRBV29-1 to TRBJ2-3; 11 bases map to TRBD2. The CDR3 length is 15 residues. Germline lookup yields CDR1 SQVTM and CDR2 ANQGSEA. J gave up 4 bases and V 7 bases, and 10 bases lay outside the gene matches.

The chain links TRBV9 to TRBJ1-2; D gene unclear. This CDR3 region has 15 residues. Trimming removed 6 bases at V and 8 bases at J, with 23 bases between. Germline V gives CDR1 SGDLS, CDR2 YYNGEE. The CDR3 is CASTDRVGGRWGYTF. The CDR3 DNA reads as TGTGCCAGCACCGATCGAGTTGGAGGGCGATGGGGCTACACCTTC.

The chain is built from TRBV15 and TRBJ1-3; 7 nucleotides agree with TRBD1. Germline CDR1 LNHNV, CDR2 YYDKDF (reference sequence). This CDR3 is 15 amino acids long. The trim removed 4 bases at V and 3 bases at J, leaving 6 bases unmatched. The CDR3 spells CATSTPRDSGNTIYF. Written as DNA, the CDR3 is TGTGCCACCAGCACTCCCCGGGACAGTGGAAACACCATATATTTT.

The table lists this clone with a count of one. The DNA for the CDR3 is TGTGCCAGCACCGAGGGGGCAGGGAGGTTGTACAATGAGCAGTTCTTC. Its translation: CASTEGAGRLYNEQFF. V gene TRBV2 combines with J gene TRBJ2-1, with D perhaps TRBD1 (7 bases). This CDR3 contains 16 residues. Germline V gene data show CDR1 as SNHLY and CDR2 as FYNNEI. Between the trimmed V and J ends, which lost 7 bases and 4 bases, there was a span of 20 bases.

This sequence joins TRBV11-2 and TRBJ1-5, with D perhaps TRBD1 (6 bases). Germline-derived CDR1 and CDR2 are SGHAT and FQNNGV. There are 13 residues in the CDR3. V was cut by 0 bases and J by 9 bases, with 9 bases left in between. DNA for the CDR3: TGTGCCAGCAGCTTAGACAGGGGTCGGCCCCAGCATTTT. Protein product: CASSLDRGRPQHF. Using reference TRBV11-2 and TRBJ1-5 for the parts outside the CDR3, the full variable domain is EAGVAQSPRYKIIEKRQSVAFWCNPISGHATLYWYQQILGQGPKLLIQFQNNGVVDDSQLPKDRFSAERLKGVDSTLKIQPAKLEDSAVYLCASSLDRGRPQHFGDGTRLSIL.

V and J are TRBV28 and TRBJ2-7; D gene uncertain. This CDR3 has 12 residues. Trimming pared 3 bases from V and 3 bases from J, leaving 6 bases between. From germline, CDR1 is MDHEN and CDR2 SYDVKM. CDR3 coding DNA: TGTGCCAGCAGTTTCCTAGGCTACGAGCAGTACTTC. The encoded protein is CASSFLGYEQYF.

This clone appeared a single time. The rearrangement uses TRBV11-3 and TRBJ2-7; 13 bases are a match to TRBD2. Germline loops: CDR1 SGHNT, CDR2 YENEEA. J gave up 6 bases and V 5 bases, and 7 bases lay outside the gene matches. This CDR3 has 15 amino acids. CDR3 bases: TGTGCCAGCAGCAAAGGACTAGCGGGAGAAACCGAGCAGTACTTC. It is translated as CASSKGLAGETEQYF. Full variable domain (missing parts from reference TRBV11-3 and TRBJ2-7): EAGVVQSPRYKIIEKKQPVAFWCNPISGHNTLYWYLQNLGQGPELLIRYENEEAVDDSQLPKDRFSAERLKGVDSTLKIQPAELGDSAVYLCASSKGLAGETEQYFGPGTRLTVT.

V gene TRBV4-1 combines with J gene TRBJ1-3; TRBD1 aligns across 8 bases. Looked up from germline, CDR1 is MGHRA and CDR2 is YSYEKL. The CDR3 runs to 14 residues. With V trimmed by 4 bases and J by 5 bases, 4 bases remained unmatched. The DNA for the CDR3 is TGCGCCAGCAGCCCCCAGGGGGCTCGAAACACCATATATTTT. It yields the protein CASSPQGARNTIYF.